This T cell receptor beta chain was captured by sequencing in a study of spatial heterogeneity in lung cancer. Whole-study context: In raw reads, more than eight appearances on average were recorded for each unique TCR and UMI combination.

The CDR3 extends over 14 amino acids. The J segment lost 6 bases and the V segment lost 3 bases, leaving 4 bases of the junction unmatched. The library protocol tagged each TCR cDNA with a unique molecular identifier. TCRdb processed the 5' RACE reads anew with MiXCR; each CDR3 protein has one entry. Found here are roughly 8,500 distinct CDR3 sequences, 15% to 17% of them singletons; the top ten hold about 15%. Documented time point: sample taken at primary tumor resection. Donation came from 70 or so patients with untreated early-stage non-small cell lung cancer. In each case, whole RNA from tumor, nontumor lung or frozen PBMC was sequenced unsorted.

The V and J genes are TRBV12-3 or TRBV12-4 and TRBJ1-1; 10 bases are shared with TRBD1. The sample here was normal lung tissue next to the tumor, taken at surgery. This TCR came from a male donor with early-stage non-small cell lung cancer. In DNA form, the CDR3 reads TGTGCCAGCAGTTTCGGGACAGGGGTGGCTGAAGCTTTCTTT. Translation: CASSFGTGVAEAFF.